This TCR beta chain was sequenced in a study of shared clonotypes between healthy human individuals. About this clone: Its antigen is currently unknown.

Germline V gives CDR1 SGHTA, CDR2 FQGTGA. This CDR3 is 11 amino acids long. Deletions cut 5 bases from V and 7 bases from J, with 5 bases between. Donors were healthy HIV-negative adults without recent acute infections or vaccinations. Findings and limits, study-wide: Represented diversity (both genetic and exposure-history) was limited by the small number of donors. Sorted-subset sequencing, rarefaction showed, was incomplete despite large depth.

The assay was immunoSEQ multiplex PCR, and TCRdb's table has in-frame clones only and misses some. The data show over a million clones, with around 95% seen just once and about 1% held by the top ten. The gene calls are TRBV7-3 and TRBJ2-2; the D is unclear. The sample taken for sequencing was naive CD4+ T cells sorted from blood. Subset described: CD45RA+ positively selected. The source of this sequence is a man aged 25 to 40 in good health. In DNA, the CDR3 is TGTGCCAGCAGCCCCGGCGGGGAGCTGTTTTTT. Translated: CASSPGGELFF. Looking up the rest from reference TRBV7-3 and TRBJ2-2 gives the full variable domain: GAGVSQTPSNKVTEKGKYVELRCDPISGHTALYWYRQSLGQGPEFLIYFQGTGAADDSGLPNDRFFAVRPEGSVSTLKIQRTERGDSAVYLCASSPGGELFFGEGSRLTVL.